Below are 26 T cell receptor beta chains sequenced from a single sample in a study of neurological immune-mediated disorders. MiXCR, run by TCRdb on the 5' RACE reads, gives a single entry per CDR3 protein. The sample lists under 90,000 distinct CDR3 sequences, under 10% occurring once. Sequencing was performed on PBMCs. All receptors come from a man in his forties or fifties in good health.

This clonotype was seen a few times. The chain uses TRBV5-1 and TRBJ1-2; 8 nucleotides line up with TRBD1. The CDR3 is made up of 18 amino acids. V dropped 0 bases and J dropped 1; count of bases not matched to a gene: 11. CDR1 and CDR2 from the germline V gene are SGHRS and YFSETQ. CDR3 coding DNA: TGCGCCAGCAGCTTGGACGGACAGGGAATGGGGATTAACTATGGCTACACCTTC. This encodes CASSLDGQGMGINYGYTF.

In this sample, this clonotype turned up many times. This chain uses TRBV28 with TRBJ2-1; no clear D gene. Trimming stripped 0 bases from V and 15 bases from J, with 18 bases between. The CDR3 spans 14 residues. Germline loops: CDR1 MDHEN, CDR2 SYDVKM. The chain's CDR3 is CASSLWGSVFRVFF. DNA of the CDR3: TGTGCCAGCAGTTTATGGGGGTCGGTTTTTCGGGTGTTCTTC.

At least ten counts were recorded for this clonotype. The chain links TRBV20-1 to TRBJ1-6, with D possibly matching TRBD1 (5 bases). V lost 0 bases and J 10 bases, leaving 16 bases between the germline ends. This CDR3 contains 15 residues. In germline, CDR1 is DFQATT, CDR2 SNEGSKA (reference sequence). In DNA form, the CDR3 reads TGCAGTGCTAGAGACCCCGGGACCACAAGGTCACCCCTCCACTTT. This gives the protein CSARDPGTTRSPLHF.

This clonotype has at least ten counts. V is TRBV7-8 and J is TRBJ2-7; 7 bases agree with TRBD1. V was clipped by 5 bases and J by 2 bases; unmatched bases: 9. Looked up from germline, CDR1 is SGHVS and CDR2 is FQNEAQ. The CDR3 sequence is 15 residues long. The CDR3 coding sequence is TGTGCCAGCAGCCCCACCCCGGGACAGACCTACGAGCAGTACTTC. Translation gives CASSPTPGQTYEQYF.

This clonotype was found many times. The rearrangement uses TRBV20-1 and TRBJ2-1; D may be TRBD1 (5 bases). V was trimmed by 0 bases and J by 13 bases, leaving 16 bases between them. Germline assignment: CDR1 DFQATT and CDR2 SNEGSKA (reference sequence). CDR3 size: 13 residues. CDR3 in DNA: TGCAGTGCTAGAGACCCACAGGAGCTCAAACAGTTCTTC. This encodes CSARDPQELKQFF.

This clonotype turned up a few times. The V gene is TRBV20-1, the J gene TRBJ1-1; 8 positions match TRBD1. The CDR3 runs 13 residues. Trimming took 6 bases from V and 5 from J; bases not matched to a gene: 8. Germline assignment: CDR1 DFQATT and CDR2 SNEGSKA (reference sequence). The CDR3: CSAAGTGRTEAFF. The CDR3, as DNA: TGCAGTGCGGCCGGGACAGGAAGGACTGAAGCTTTCTTT.

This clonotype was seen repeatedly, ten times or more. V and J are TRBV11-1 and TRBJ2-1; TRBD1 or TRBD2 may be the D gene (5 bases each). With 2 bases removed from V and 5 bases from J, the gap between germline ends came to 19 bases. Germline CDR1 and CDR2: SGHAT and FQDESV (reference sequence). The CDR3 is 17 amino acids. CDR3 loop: CASSLLLSWGRDNEQFF. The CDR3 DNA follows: TGTGCCAGCAGCTTATTGTTATCTTGGGGACGGGACAATGAGCAGTTCTTC.

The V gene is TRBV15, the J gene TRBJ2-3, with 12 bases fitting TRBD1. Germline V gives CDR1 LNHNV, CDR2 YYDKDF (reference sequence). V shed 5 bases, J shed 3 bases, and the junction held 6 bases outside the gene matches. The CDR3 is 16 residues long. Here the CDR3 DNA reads TGTGCCACCAGCCTCAGGGACAGGGGGCCTACAGATACGCAGTATTTT. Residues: CATSLRDRGPTDTQYF.

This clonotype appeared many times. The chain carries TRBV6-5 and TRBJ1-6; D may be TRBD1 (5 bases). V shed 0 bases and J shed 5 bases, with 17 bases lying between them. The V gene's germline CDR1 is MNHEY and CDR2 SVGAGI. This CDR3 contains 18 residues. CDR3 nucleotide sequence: TGTGCCAGCAGTTACTCGTCCGGGTGGGTAGGGGATAATTCACCCCTCCACTTT. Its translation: CASSYSSGWVGDNSPLHF.

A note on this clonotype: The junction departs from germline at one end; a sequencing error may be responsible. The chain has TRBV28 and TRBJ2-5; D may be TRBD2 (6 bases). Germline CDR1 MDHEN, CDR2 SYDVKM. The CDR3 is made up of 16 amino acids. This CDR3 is CSSGYQGPPEQETQYF. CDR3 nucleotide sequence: TGTTCCAGCGGGTACCAGGGACCCCCGGAGCAAGAGACCCAGTACTTC.

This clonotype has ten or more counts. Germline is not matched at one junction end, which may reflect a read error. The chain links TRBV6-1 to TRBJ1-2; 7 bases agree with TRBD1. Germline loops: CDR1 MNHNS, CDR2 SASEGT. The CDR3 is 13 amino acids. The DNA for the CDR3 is TGTGCCAGCACCAGGGACAGAAACTATGGCTACACATTC. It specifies CASTRDRNYGYTF.

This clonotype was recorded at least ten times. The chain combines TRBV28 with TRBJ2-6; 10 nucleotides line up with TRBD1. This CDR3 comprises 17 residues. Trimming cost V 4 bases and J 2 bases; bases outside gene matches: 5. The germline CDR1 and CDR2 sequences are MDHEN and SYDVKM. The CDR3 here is CASSSRGTGAGANVLTF. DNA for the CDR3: TGTGCCAGCAGTTCTCGCGGGACAGGGGCTGGGGCCAACGTCCTGACTTTC.

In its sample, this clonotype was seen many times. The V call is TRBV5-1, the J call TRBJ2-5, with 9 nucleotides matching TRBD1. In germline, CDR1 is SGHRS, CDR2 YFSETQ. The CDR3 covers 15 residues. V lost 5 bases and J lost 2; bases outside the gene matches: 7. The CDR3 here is CASSSGQGRQETQYF. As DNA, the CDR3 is TGCGCCAGCAGTTCCGGACAGGGGAGGCAAGAGACCCAGTACTTC.

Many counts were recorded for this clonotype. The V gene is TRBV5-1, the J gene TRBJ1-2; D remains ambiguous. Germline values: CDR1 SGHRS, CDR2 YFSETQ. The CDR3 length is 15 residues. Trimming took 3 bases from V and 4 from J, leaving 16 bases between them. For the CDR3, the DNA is TGCGCCAGCAGCTCAGATCCGACGGTTTTCTATGGCTACACCTTC. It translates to CASSSDPTVFYGYTF.

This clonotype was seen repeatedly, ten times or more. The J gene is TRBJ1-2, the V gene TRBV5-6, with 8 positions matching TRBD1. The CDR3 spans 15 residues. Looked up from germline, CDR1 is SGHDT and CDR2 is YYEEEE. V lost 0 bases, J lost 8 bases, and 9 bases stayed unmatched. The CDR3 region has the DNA TGTGCCAGCAGCTTGGAACAGGGGGTGCGAGAAGGCTACACCTTC. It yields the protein CASSLEQGVREGYTF.

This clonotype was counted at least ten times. For the CDR3, the DNA is TGCAGTGCCTCTAGCGGGAGAATAAGAGAGACCCAGTACTTC. Its protein is CSASSGRIRETQYF. The chain recombines TRBV20-1 with TRBJ2-5; TRBD2 matches at 10 bases. V lost 6 bases, J lost 4 bases, and 8 bases stayed unmatched. Germline CDR1 and CDR2: DFQATT and SNEGSKA (reference sequence). The CDR3 is 14 amino acids.

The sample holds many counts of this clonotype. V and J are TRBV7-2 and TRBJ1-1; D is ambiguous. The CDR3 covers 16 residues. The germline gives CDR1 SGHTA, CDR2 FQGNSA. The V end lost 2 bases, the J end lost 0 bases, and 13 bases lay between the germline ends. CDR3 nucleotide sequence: TGTGCCAGCAGCTTAAATCCGCCATCGGTGAACACTGAAGCTTTCTTT. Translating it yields CASSLNPPSVNTEAFF.

The CDR3 sequence: CASSSGGISGKLFF. The DNA for the CDR3 is TGTGCCAGCAGTTCAGGGGGCATCTCGGGAAAACTGTTTTTT. The rearrangement links TRBV28 to TRBJ1-4; 8 bases are shared with TRBD1. The CDR3 is 14 residues long. The V and J ends lost 4 bases and 10 bases, in that order; junction bases with no gene match: 8. CDR1 MDHEN and CDR2 SYDVKM come from the germline V gene.

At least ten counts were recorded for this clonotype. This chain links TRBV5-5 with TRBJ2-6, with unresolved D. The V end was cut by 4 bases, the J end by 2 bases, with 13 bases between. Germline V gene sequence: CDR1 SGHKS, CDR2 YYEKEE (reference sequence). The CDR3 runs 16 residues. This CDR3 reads CASSPNGGTGANVLTF. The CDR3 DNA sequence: TGTGCCAGCAGCCCTAATGGTGGGACTGGGGCCAACGTCCTGACTTTC. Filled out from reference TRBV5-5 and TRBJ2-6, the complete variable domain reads DAGVTQSPTHLIKTRGQQVTLRCSPISGHKSVSWYQQVLGQGPQFIFQYYEKEERGRGNFPDRFSARQFPNYSSELNVNALLLGDSALYLCASSPNGGTGANVLTFGAGSRLTVL.

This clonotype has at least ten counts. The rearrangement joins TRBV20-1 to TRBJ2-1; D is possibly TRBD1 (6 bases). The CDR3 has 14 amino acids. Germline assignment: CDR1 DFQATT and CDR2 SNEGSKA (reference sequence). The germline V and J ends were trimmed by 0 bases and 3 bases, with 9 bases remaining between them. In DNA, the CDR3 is TGCAGTGCTAGAGATCTGGACAGCTACAATGAGCAGTTCTTC. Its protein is CSARDLDSYNEQFF.

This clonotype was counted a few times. The CDR3 is CSVDLGLRRETQYF. The DNA of the CDR3 is TGCAGCGTTGACCTGGGCCTCAGGAGAGAGACCCAGTACTTC. V gene TRBV29-1 combines with J gene TRBJ2-5; D remains unclear. Germline lookup yields CDR1 SQVTM and CDR2 ANQGSEA. The CDR3 sequence is 14 residues long. V lost 3 bases and J 4 bases, leaving 15 bases between the germline ends.

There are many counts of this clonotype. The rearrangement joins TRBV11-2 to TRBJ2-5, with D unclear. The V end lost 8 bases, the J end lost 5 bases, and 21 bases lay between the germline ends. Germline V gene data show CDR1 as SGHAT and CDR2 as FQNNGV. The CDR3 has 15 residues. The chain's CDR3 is CASGRVPGGRETQYF. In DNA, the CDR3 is TGTGCCAGCGGAAGGGTGCCAGGCGGCCGGGAGACCCAGTACTTC.

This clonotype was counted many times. CDR3 in amino acids: CASSPSTSGRPDTQYF. DNA of the CDR3: TGTGCCAGCAGCCCCTCGACTAGCGGGAGACCAGATACGCAGTATTTT. The V call is TRBV9, the J call TRBJ2-3; 12 bases are a match to TRBD2. V lost 4 bases and J lost 4; bases outside the gene matches: 7. The CDR3 contains 16 residues. Looked up from germline, CDR1 is SGDLS and CDR2 is YYNGEE.

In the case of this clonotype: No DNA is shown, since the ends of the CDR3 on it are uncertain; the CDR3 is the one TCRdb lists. The CDR3 spells CASSFYICSASRVWGGSYNEQFF. J is TRBJ2-1 and V is TRBV5-1; the DNA was not compared with TRBD2, the D call given in the table. Germline V gene lookup returns CDR1 SGHRS and CDR2 YFSETQ. The CDR3 spans 23 amino acids, including both terminal residues.

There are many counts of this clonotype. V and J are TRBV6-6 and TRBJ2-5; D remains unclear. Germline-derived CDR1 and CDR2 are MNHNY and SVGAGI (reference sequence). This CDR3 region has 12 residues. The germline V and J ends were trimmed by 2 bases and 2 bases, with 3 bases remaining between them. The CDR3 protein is CASSYRQETQYF. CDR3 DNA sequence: TGTGCCAGCAGTTACCGGCAAGAGACCCAGTACTTC.

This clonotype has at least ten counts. The CDR3 spells CSAGQSGNTIYF. CDR3 nucleotide sequence: TGCAGCGCCGGACAGTCCGGAAACACCATATATTTT. The chain employs TRBV29-1 and TRBJ1-3, with a tentative D call TRBD1 (6 bases). CDR1 and CDR2 (germline): SQVTM, ANQGSEA. The V gene lost 7 bases and the J gene lost 4 bases, with 11 bases spanning the gap. The CDR3 runs to 12 residues.